This entry lists 13 T cell receptor beta chains sequenced from one sample in a study of blood T cell repertoires in COVID-19. Only in-frame clones appear in the TCRdb table, and some are missing; sequencing was by immunoSEQ multiplex PCR. The sample shows 200,000 to 300,000 clones, around 80% of them seen only once. Sequencing was done on a sample of peripheral blood. The receptors were sampled from a man in his sixties with acute or convalescent COVID-19.

The J gene is TRBJ2-3, the V gene TRBV11-3, with D hard to call. CDR1 SGHNT and CDR2 YENEEA come from the germline V gene. This CDR3 is 13 amino acids long. V was trimmed by 6 bases and J by 6 bases, leaving 13 bases between them. The CDR3 bases are TGTGCCAGCAGGCAAAGCCCCGCGGATACGCAGTATTTT. Encoded protein: CASRQSPADTQYF.

J is TRBJ2-3 and V is TRBV5-1, with 12 bases matching TRBD2. Trimming cost V 1 base and J 2 bases; bases outside gene matches: 2. The germline V gene has CDR1 SGHRS and CDR2 YFSETQ. This CDR3 is built from 16 residues. This CDR3 reads CASSLPSGGDTDTQYF. The CDR3 nucleotides are TGCGCCAGCAGCTTGCCTAGCGGGGGGGACACAGATACGCAGTATTTT. Full variable domain (missing parts from reference TRBV5-1 and TRBJ2-3): KAGVTQTPRYLIKTRGQQVTLSCSPISGHRSVSWYQQTPGQGLQFLFEYFSETQRNKGNFPGRFSGRQFSNSRSEMNVSTLELGDSALYLCASSLPSGGDTDTQYFGPGTRLTVL.

The genes are TRBV18 and TRBJ1-5; 7 bases align to TRBD1. The CDR3 is 17 residues long. Germline V gene sequence: CDR1 KGHSH, CDR2 LQKENI. The trim removed 3 bases at V and 6 bases at J, leaving 14 bases unmatched. DNA for the CDR3: TGTGCCAGCTCACCTAACAACCCACTACAGGGGAGTCAGCCCCAGCATTTT. This gives the protein CASSPNNPLQGSQPQHF.

The chain links TRBV29-1 to TRBJ2-2; a weak D match, TRBD1 (7 bases). This CDR3 has 13 amino acids. V was shortened by 3 bases and J by 3 bases, with 8 bases between the two germline ends. Germline V gene sequence: CDR1 SQVTM, CDR2 ANQGSEA. The CDR3 DNA sequence: TGCAGCGTTGACAGGGGGGACACCGGGGAGCTGTTTTTT. Encoded protein: CSVDRGDTGELFF.

The chain couples TRBV4-3 to TRBJ2-1; tentatively, D is TRBD2 (6 bases). Per germline, CDR1 LGHNA and CDR2 YSLEER. The CDR3 runs 15 residues. V lost 0 bases and J lost 7, with 13 bases in between. In nucleotides, the CDR3 is TGCGCCAGCAGCCAAGATTTGGAGGGTTGGAATGAGCAGTTCTTC. It specifies CASSQDLEGWNEQFF.

This rearrangement joins TRBV12-3 or TRBV12-4 to TRBJ2-7; 7 bases fit TRBD1. This CDR3 is built from 13 residues. The V segment lost 3 bases and the J segment 3 bases; nucleotides outside the gene matches: 2. CDR3 residues: CASSFDRDYEQYF. CDR3 sequence (DNA): TGTGCCAGCAGTTTTGACAGGGACTACGAGCAGTACTTC.

V gene TRBV18 combines with J gene TRBJ1-2; tentatively, D is TRBD1 (5 bases). V was pared by 3 bases and J by 4 bases, with 12 bases between. Germline CDR1 KGHSH, CDR2 LQKENI. The CDR3 length is 14 residues. Written as DNA, the CDR3 is TGTGCCAGCTCACCGGGCAGGGCCCCCTATGGCTACACCTTC. Protein: CASSPGRAPYGYTF.

This clone was counted a few times. Other DNA sequences in this sample translate to the same CDR3. The chain joins TRBV2 to TRBJ2-7; D possibly corresponds to TRBD1 (6 bases). The V gene lost 6 bases and the J gene lost 3 bases, with 9 bases spanning the gap. The CDR3 extends over 12 amino acids. Per germline, CDR1 SNHLY and CDR2 FYNNEI. This chain's CDR3 is CASREDSYEQYF. Here the CDR3 DNA reads TGTGCCAGCAGGGAGGACAGCTACGAGCAGTACTTC.

Here the CDR3 reads CAISHPAGGSNEQFF. The CDR3 DNA is TGTGCCATCAGTCACCCAGCGGGAGGGTCCAATGAGCAGTTCTTC. The chain employs TRBV10-3 and TRBJ2-1, with TRBD2 identical over 10 bases. This CDR3 is built from 15 residues. Germline V CDR1 and CDR2: ENHRY, SYGVKD. The V segment lost 5 bases and the J segment 6 bases; nucleotides outside the gene matches: 7.

The chain employs TRBV7-3 and TRBJ2-1; the match to TRBD2 covers 7 bases. Germline CDR1 and CDR2: SGHTA and FQGTGA. Losses at the gene ends were 2 bases for V and 5 bases for J; bases not matched to a gene: 9. This CDR3 spans 16 amino acids. The CDR3 DNA reads as TGTGCCAGCAGCTTACTCGGCGGGAGCGGTAACAATGAGCAGTTCTTC. Translated, it gives CASSLLGGSGNNEQFF.

This clone was seen a few times. The chain carries TRBV19 and TRBJ1-5; TRBD1 agrees at 8 bases. Germline loops: CDR1 LNHDA, CDR2 SQIVND (reference sequence). This CDR3 is 17 amino acids long. V trimming: 5 bases; J trimming: 4 bases; junction bases outside the gene matches: 13. This CDR3 reads CASSPQGDRLANQPQHF. The DNA of the CDR3 is TGTGCCAGTAGTCCACAGGGGGACCGACTAGCTAATCAGCCCCAGCATTTT. Together with reference TRBV19 and TRBJ1-5, the CDR3 gives the full variable domain: DGGITQSPKYLFRKEGQNVTLSCEQNLNHDAMYWYRQDPGQGLRLIYYSQIVNDFQKGDIAEGYSVSREKKESFPLTVTSAQKNPTAFYLCASSPQGDRLANQPQHFGDGTRLSIL.

The chain uses TRBV19 and TRBJ1-4; TRBD1 aligns across 7 bases. CDR1 is LNHDA, CDR2 SQIVND, per germline (reference sequence). The CDR3 runs to 12 residues. With V trimmed by 5 bases and J by 11 bases, 5 bases remained unmatched. The CDR3 here is CASSPGTDKLFF. The CDR3 DNA reads TGTGCCAGTAGTCCGGGGACAGACAAACTGTTTTTT.

The chain combines TRBV5-1 with TRBJ2-3; D is perhaps TRBD2 (6 bases). The CDR3 covers 16 residues. With 0 bases removed from V and 6 bases from J, the gap between germline ends came to 17 bases. In germline, CDR1 is SGHRS, CDR2 YFSETQ. The CDR3 loop is CASSLAWGEYPDTQYF. The CDR3 DNA follows: TGCGCCAGCAGCTTGGCATGGGGGGAATACCCGGATACGCAGTATTTT.